The rows below give T cell receptor beta chains drawn from one sample of a study of T-cell reconstitution after alpha-beta-depleted transplantation in children. TCRdb re-called the PCR reads with MiXCR, one entry per CDR3 protein. The table records around 420,000 distinct CDR3 sequences, 16% of them present only once. Specimen: PBMCs, mostly from graft donor cells, collected 360 days after TCRalphabeta/CD19-depleted stem cell transplant. These receptors all stem from a boy under two years old who had a stem cell transplant for Wiskott-Aldrich syndrome, so the T cells may come from the graft donor. CDR3s include the opening cysteine and the closing phenylalanine or tryptophan. A D gene is named only where the DNA matches it firmly. The size field is filled for only some rows; it gives once, few, many or a size class.

CDR3nt | CDR3aa | j_gene | v_gene | d_gene | abundance
TGCGCCAGCAGCTTGGGACAGGTGGGTCAGCCCCAGCATTTT | CASSLGQVGQPQHF | TRBJ1-5 | TRBV5-1 | - | few
TGCGCCAGCTTACAGGGGGCCACGAACACCGGGGAGCTGTTTTTT | CASLQGATNTGELFF | TRBJ2-2 | TRBV5-1 | TRBD1 | -
TGCGCCAGCAGCCAAGGCCACCTGAACACCGGGGAGCTGTTTTTT | CASSQGHLNTGELFF | TRBJ2-2 | TRBV4-1 | - | few
TGCAGCGTTGGCGAGTACCCCAATGAGCAGTTCTTC | CSVGEYPNEQFF | TRBJ2-1 | TRBV29-1 | - | -
TGTGCCAGCAGTGAATGGGGTAGTGAGCAGTTCTTC | CASSEWGSEQFF | TRBJ2-1 | TRBV25-1 | - | few
TGTGCCAGCAGCCGGGGGGACAGGACTGAGACCCAGTACTTC | CASSRGDRTETQYF | TRBJ2-5 | TRBV2 | - | few
TGTGCCAGCAGCCAAGTCAACAGGGGGCCCTTCTACAATGAGCAGTTCTTC | CASSQVNRGPFYNEQFF | TRBJ2-1 | TRBV16 | TRBD1 | -
TGCGCCAGCAGCCCGGAAGGGGGAATTTACACCGGGGAGCTGTTTTTT | CASSPEGGIYTGELFF | TRBJ2-2 | TRBV5-1 | - | -
TGTGCCAGCTCACCCTCACACGGGACCTACACCGGGGAGCTGTTTTTT | CASSPSHGTYTGELFF | TRBJ2-2 | TRBV18 | - | few
TGTGCCACCAGTGATTCATTGCCAGGCGCAGACATTCAGTACTTC | CATSDSLPGADIQYF | TRBJ2-4 | TRBV24-1 | - | -
TGTGCCAGCAGCTTAGCCACAAATAGCCTAGAGCAGTACTTC | CASSLATNSLEQYF | TRBJ2-7 | TRBV7-2 | - | few
TGTGCCACCAGTGATCCCGGGACAGGGGTCTACGAGCAGTACTTC | CATSDPGTGVYEQYF | TRBJ2-7 | TRBV24-1 | TRBD1 | few
TGTGCCATCAGTGACTTTGGGAAGCTCACTGAAGCTTTCTTT | CAISDFGKLTEAFF | TRBJ1-1 | TRBV10-3 | - | -
TGCAGTGCTAGAGATCCGTCCCACCACCCCTACGAGCAGTACTTC | CSARDPSHHPYEQYF | TRBJ2-7 | TRBV20-1 | - | -
TGCGCCAGCAGCTCTCGAGGTCTTACTAATGAGAAACTGTTTTTT | CASSSRGLTNEKLFF | TRBJ1-4 | TRBV4-1 | - | few
TGCAGTGCTAGAGATCGGAGGGGATACGAGCAGTACTTC | CSARDRRGYEQYF | TRBJ2-7 | TRBV20-1 | - | -
TGTGCCAGCGCCGGGACAGGGGGCGCGGATACGCAGTATTTT | CASAGTGGADTQYF | TRBJ2-3 | TRBV25-1 | TRBD1 | -
TGTGCCAGCAGGAGACAGGCAAAGTCCGAAAAACTGTTTTTT | CASRRQAKSEKLFF | TRBJ1-4 | TRBV6-5 | - | many
TGTGCCAGCAGCTTCCCCCTAGGAGGGAGAGGCACGAACACCGGGGAGCTGTTTTTT | CASSFPLGGRGTNTGELFF | TRBJ2-2 | TRBV11-2 | - | -
TGTGCCAGCAGCAAAGCCTACGAGCAGTACTTC | CASSKAYEQYF | TRBJ2-7 | TRBV21-1 | - | few
TGTGCCAGCAGTTACGAACCGGGGGCTAACTATGGCTACACCTTC | CASSYEPGANYGYTF | TRBJ1-2 | TRBV6-5 | - | few
TGCAGCGTTGCTGGGACAGGGGAACGCACAGATACGCAGTATTTT | CSVAGTGERTDTQYF | TRBJ2-3 | TRBV29-1 | TRBD1 | -
TGCAGCGTTGAAACAGGTGCCTACAATGAGCAGTTCTTC | CSVETGAYNEQFF | TRBJ2-1 | TRBV29-1 | - | -
TGTGCCAGCAGCTTGACAGCCAAGGGCATAGCTTTCTTT | CASSLTAKGIAFF | TRBJ1-1 | TRBV7-9 | - | few
TGTGCCAGCAAATTTTACTCCTTCGGAGATACGCCGTATTTT | CASKFYSFGDTPYF | TRBJ2-3 | TRBV6-2/TRBV6-3 | - | -
TGTGCCAGCAGTTTTTTCCCCAATAGCGGGAGGGCGTGGGGGGAGCAGTTCTTC | CASSFFPNSGRAWGEQFF | TRBJ2-1 | TRBV27 | TRBD2 | few
TGTGCCAGCAGTTTCGGGACTAGGGTAAATGAGCAGTTCTTC | CASSFGTRVNEQFF | TRBJ2-1 | TRBV12-3/TRBV12-4 | TRBD2 | many